This T cell receptor (beta chain) was identified during a study of T cells expressing NK-cell markers. Overall study: Beta-chain profiling covered CD3+CD56+NKG2C+, CD3+CD56+NKG2C- and CD3+CD56-NKG2C+ sorted subsets. Overall study results and limits: A few donors likewise had their CD3+CD56-NKG2C+ fraction led by these clonotypes.

One entry per CDR3 protein, without DNA, is what TCRdb gives after re-calling the 5' RACE reads. The sample spans about 440,000 distinct CDR3 sequences; the ten largest clones claim 7.3%. In regard to this clonotype: Its cognate antigen is unknown.

The CDR3 runs to 13 residues. Per germline, CDR1 SGHTA and CDR2 FQGNSA. The receptor was derived from a woman between 18 and 75 years old in good health. The sequenced material came from blood T cells: a sorted CD56 or NKG2C T cell subset, CD4+ or CD8+ T cells, or bulk PBMC T cells (not recorded which). The rearrangement joins TRBV7-2 to TRBJ2-1. CDR3 region: CASSLPQTPKQFF.